Below are 5 T cell receptor beta chains sequenced from a single sample in a study of cytomegalovirus exposure and HLA in healthy donors. PCR employed 60 Vbeta and 13 Jbeta primers. Libraries were prepared by immunoSEQ multiplex PCR; TCRdb keeps only in-frame clonotypes and omits some of them. Seen here are 130,000 or so clones, 81% observed once, and the top ten hold around 2%. Sequencing was carried out using PBMCs. These TCRs come from a man in his forties or fifties in good health and CMV-seronegative.

A few counts support this clone. The genes are TRBV10-3 and TRBJ2-1; 8 nucleotides agree with TRBD2. CDR1 and CDR2 from the germline V gene are ENHRY and SYGVKD. Unmatched junction bases numbered 15, after V lost 5 bases and J lost 9 bases. This CDR3 is built from 16 residues. This CDR3 is CAISTLSGSGRGEQFF. CDR3 nucleotide sequence: TGTGCCATCAGTACTCTCAGCGGGAGTGGAAGGGGTGAGCAGTTCTTC.

The chain combines TRBV30 with TRBJ1-6, with 9 bases matching TRBD1. The CDR3 consists of 13 residues. Losses at the gene ends were 5 bases for V and 7 bases for J; bases not matched to a gene: 3. Germline V gives CDR1 GTSNPN, CDR2 SVGIG (reference sequence). In nucleotides, the CDR3 is TGTGCCTGGGGGACAGGGTGGAATTCACCCCTCCACTTT. It specifies CAWGTGWNSPLHF.

The V gene is TRBV6-5, the J gene TRBJ2-2, with TRBD2 as a possible D gene (7 bases). The V and J ends lost 0 bases and 6 bases respectively, with 14 bases between them. Germline V gene lookup returns CDR1 MNHEY and CDR2 SVGAGI. This CDR3 is 16 amino acids long. CDR3 DNA sequence: TGTGCCAGCAGTTACTCGAGGGGGGGCCCTCCCGGGGAGCTGTTTTTT. Translation gives CASSYSRGGPPGELFF.

This clone was observed a handful of times. J is TRBJ1-1 and V is TRBV4-3, with a weak D call TRBD1 (5 bases). This CDR3 comprises 15 residues. Germline assignment: CDR1 LGHNA and CDR2 YSLEER. Trimming stripped 3 bases from V and 6 bases from J, with 17 bases between. CDR3 in amino acids: CASSQQRQTVAEAFF. CDR3 sequence (DNA): TGCGCCAGCAGCCAGCAACGACAGACGGTCGCTGAAGCTTTCTTT.

This chain uses TRBV2 with TRBJ2-2; 7 nucleotides line up with TRBD1. From germline, CDR1 is SNHLY and CDR2 FYNNEI. The V and J ends lost 6 bases and 1 base, in that order; junction bases with no gene match: 5. The CDR3 extends over 15 amino acids. The CDR3 DNA is TGTGCCAGCAGACGCGACAGGGTGAACACCGGGGAGCTGTTTTTT. It encodes CASRRDRVNTGELFF.